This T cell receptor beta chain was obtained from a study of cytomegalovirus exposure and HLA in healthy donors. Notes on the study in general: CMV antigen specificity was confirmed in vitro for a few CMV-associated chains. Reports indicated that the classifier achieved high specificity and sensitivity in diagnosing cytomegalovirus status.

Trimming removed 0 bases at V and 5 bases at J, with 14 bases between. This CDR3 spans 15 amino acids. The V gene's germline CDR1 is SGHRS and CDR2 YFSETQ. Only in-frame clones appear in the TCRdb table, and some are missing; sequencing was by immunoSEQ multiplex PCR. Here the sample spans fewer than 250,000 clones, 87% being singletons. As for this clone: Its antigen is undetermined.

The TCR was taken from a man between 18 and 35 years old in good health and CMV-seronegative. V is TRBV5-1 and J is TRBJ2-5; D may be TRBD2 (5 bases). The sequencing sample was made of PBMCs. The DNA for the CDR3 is TGCGCCAGCAGCTTGGTGGGCGAGGGTAGGGAGACCCAGTACTTC. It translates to CASSLVGEGRETQYF.